This T cell receptor beta chain was sequenced in a study of shared clonotypes between healthy human individuals. Several immunoSEQ 96-well plates shared each subset's DNA, each plate a replicate. Sequenced by immunoSEQ multiplex PCR; TCRdb stores in-frame clones only, minus some. The sample carries hundreds of thousands of clones, roughly 80% recorded once. Trimming left V 2 bases short and J 0 bases short, with 13 bases between. Per the germline V gene, CDR1 is LNHDA and CDR2 is SQIVND (reference sequence). This CDR3 region has 17 residues. In unsorted samples, genomic DNA was obtained using roughly 99 million PBMCs.

The origin of this receptor is a middle-aged woman in good health. Some clones in this sample may be carry-over from other donors' samples. The V gene is TRBV19, the J gene TRBJ2-2, with D uncertain. Source material: PBMCs. This chain's CDR3 is CASSIPHGLANTGELFF. CDR3 bases: TGTGCCAGTAGTATACCCCACGGCCTCGCGAACACCGGGGAGCTGTTTTTT.